This is a list of T cell receptor beta chains from one sample in a study of technical replicates of blood from a few donors. Only in-frame clones appear in the TCRdb table, and some are missing; sequencing was by immunoSEQ multiplex PCR. The sample lists approximately 78,000 clones; 92% were seen once. Source material: T cells isolated from PBMCs. The receptors derive from a human donor in good health. Each CDR3 is given with its conserved first and last residue. Each record gives: CDR3 protein, CDR3 DNA, D gene, clone size, V gene, J gene. The D gene is left open where the match is weak. Some rows mark clone size as missing; the rest say once, few, many or name a class of expanded clone.

CDR3: CASSLAGGTDFFEQYF
DNA: TGTGCCAGCAGCTTGGCAGGAGGGACAGACTTCTTCGAGCAGTACTTC
D: -
size: -
V: TRBV5-6
J: TRBJ2-7

CDR3: CASSFRQADNQPQHF
DNA: TGTGCCAGCAGTTTCCGACAGGCCGATAATCAGCCCCAGCATTTT
D: -
size: once
V: TRBV28
J: TRBJ1-5

CDR3: CASSLAWLTEDRAHQPQHF
DNA: TGTGCCAGCAGCTTAGCCTGGTTAACGGAGGACAGGGCGCATCAGCCCCAGCATTTT
D: TRBD1
size: -
V: TRBV7-8
J: TRBJ1-5

CDR3: CASSTLASSKYNEQFF
DNA: TGTGCCAGTAGTACTCTAGCTAGTTCAAAATACAATGAGCAGTTCTTC
D: -
size: -
V: TRBV19
J: TRBJ2-1

CDR3: CAWSVGGEQYF
DNA: TGTGCCTGGAGTGTTGGAGGCGAGCAGTACTTC
D: -
size: -
V: TRBV30
J: TRBJ2-7

CDR3: CAWSGGLAGYEQYF
DNA: TGTGCCTGGAGTGGTGGGCTAGCGGGCTACGAGCAGTACTTC
D: TRBD2
size: -
V: TRBV30
J: TRBJ2-7

CDR3: CASSLASPGLKTQYF
DNA: TGTGCCAGCAGCTTAGCGAGCCCGGGGTTAAAGACCCAGTACTTC
D: -
size: -
V: TRBV7-8
J: TRBJ2-5

CDR3: CASSQVAGGTIYF
DNA: TGCGCCAGCAGCCAAGTGGCGGGGGGCACCATATATTTT
D: -
size: -
V: TRBV4-3
J: TRBJ1-3

CDR3: CASSSGQGYGYTF
DNA: TGTGCCAGCAGCTCCGGACAGGGCTATGGCTACACCTTC
D: TRBD1
size: -
V: TRBV5-6
J: TRBJ1-2

CDR3: CASSEDSYGYTF
DNA: TGTGCCAGCAGTGAAGACAGCTATGGCTACACCTTC
D: -
size: few
V: TRBV2
J: TRBJ1-2

CDR3: CGSRTNTEAFF
DNA: TGTGGTTCGCGCACGAACACTGAAGCTTTCTTT
D: -
size: -
V: TRBV11-2
J: TRBJ1-1

CDR3: CASRTGVDYGYTF
DNA: TGTGCCAGCAGAACAGGGGTAGACTATGGCTACACCTTC
D: TRBD1
size: -
V: TRBV2
J: TRBJ1-2

CDR3: CASSQSGTSGYEQYF
DNA: TGCGCCAGCAGTCAATCTGGGACTAGCGGTTACGAGCAGTACTTC
D: TRBD2
size: -
V: TRBV4-3
J: TRBJ2-7

CDR3: CASTPRGFNTEAFF
DNA: TGTGCCAGCACACCCAGGGGATTTAACACTGAAGCTTTCTTT
D: -
size: -
V: TRBV28
J: TRBJ1-1

CDR3: CAWRMGGSGDTEAFF
DNA: TGTGCCTGGCGAATGGGGGGATCGGGAGACACTGAAGCTTTCTTT
D: -
size: -
V: TRBV30
J: TRBJ1-1

CDR3: CASSLFVQGSIGELFF
DNA: TGTGCCAGCAGCTTATTTGTACAGGGATCAATCGGGGAGCTGTTTTTT
D: -
size: -
V: TRBV7-6
J: TRBJ2-2

CDR3: CASSRRGRETEAFF
DNA: TGTGCCAGCAGTAGAAGAGGCAGGGAAACTGAAGCTTTCTTT
D: -
size: few
V: TRBV6-5
J: TRBJ1-1

CDR3: CASSPRTSGVYNEQFF
DNA: TGTGCCAGCAGCCCCCGGACTAGCGGGGTATACAATGAGCAGTTCTTC
D: TRBD2
size: -
V: TRBV7-9
J: TRBJ2-1

CDR3: CASSERAPSNQPQHF
DNA: TGTGCCAGCAGTGAGAGGGCCCCATCGAATCAGCCCCAGCATTTT
D: -
size: -
V: TRBV2
J: TRBJ1-5

CDR3: CASSQLGGTLSYEQYF
DNA: TGTGCCAGCAGCCAATTAGGCGGGACTCTCTCCTACGAGCAGTACTTC
D: -
size: -
V: TRBV4-2
J: TRBJ2-7

CDR3: CASSGPGQEDPYEQYF
DNA: TGTGCCAGCAGTGGCCCGGGCCAGGAGGATCCTTACGAGCAGTACTTC
D: -
size: -
V: TRBV6-1
J: TRBJ2-7

CDR3: CASSLGAAGNTIYF
DNA: TGTGCCAGCAGCTTGGGTGCAGCTGGAAACACCATATATTTT
D: -
size: -
V: TRBV5-6
J: TRBJ1-3

CDR3: CAISESTAQGWQTQYF
DNA: TGTGCCATCAGTGAGTCCACGGCCCAGGGCTGGCAGACCCAGTACTTC
D: -
size: -
V: TRBV10-3
J: TRBJ2-5

CDR3: CASRRQDSYEQYF
DNA: TGTGCCAGCAGAAGACAGGACTCCTACGAGCAGTACTTC
D: -
size: -
V: TRBV27
J: TRBJ2-7

CDR3: CAWSASGRIYEQFF
DNA: TGTGCCTGGAGTGCTAGCGGGAGGATTTATGAGCAGTTCTTC
D: TRBD2
size: -
V: TRBV30
J: TRBJ2-1

CDR3: CASSDRDRRYEQYF
DNA: TGTGCCAGCAGTGACCGGGACAGGCGGTACGAGCAGTACTTC
D: TRBD1
size: -
V: TRBV2
J: TRBJ2-7

CDR3: CAWSTGIQIRYEQYF
DNA: TGTGCCTGGAGCACCGGGATTCAAATACGCTACGAGCAGTACTTC
D: -
size: -
V: TRBV30
J: TRBJ2-7

CDR3: CASSKVGGEREELFF
DNA: TGTGCCAGCAGTAAGGTCGGGGGAGAAAGGGAGGAGCTGTTTTTT
D: -
size: -
V: TRBV7-3
J: TRBJ2-2

CDR3: CASSPGQGGEQFF
DNA: TGCGCCAGCAGCCCCGGACAGGGCGGTGAGCAGTTCTTC
D: TRBD1
size: -
V: TRBV5-1
J: TRBJ2-1

CDR3: CASSEIVRSHSYNEQFF
DNA: TGTGCCAGCAGTGAAATTGTCCGGTCCCACTCCTACAATGAGCAGTTCTTC
D: -
size: -
V: TRBV2
J: TRBJ2-1

CDR3: CASSVYMNTEAFF
DNA: TGTGCCAGCAGCGTATATATGAACACTGAAGCTTTCTTT
D: -
size: -
V: TRBV9
J: TRBJ1-1

CDR3: CASRGSRGSYEQYF
DNA: TGTGCCAGCAGGGGGTCCAGGGGCAGCTACGAGCAGTACTTC
D: -
size: -
V: TRBV6-1
J: TRBJ2-7

CDR3: CASSPTTGSYNEQFF
DNA: TGTGCCAGCTCCCCGACTACCGGCAGCTACAATGAGCAGTTCTTC
D: -
size: -
V: TRBV18
J: TRBJ2-1

CDR3: CASSLGRQTSGRARYF
DNA: TGTGCCAGCAGTTTGGGGCGTCAAACTAGCGGGAGAGCCAGGTACTTC
D: TRBD2
size: -
V: TRBV28
J: TRBJ2-7

CDR3: CASSYSTGEFGTEAFF
DNA: TGTGCCAGCAGTTACTCGACAGGGGAGTTCGGCACTGAAGCTTTCTTT
D: TRBD1
size: -
V: TRBV6-5
J: TRBJ1-1

CDR3: CASSQVFGRSTDTQYF
DNA: TGTGCCAGCAGCCAAGTTTTCGGGAGGAGCACAGATACGCAGTATTTT
D: TRBD2
size: -
V: TRBV4-2
J: TRBJ2-3

CDR3: CSVGGPSYEQYF
DNA: TGCAGCGTCGGGGGTCCCTCCTACGAGCAGTACTTC
D: -
size: -
V: TRBV29-1
J: TRBJ2-7

CDR3: CASSGGVTGELFF
DNA: TGTGCCAGCAGCGGGGGGGTCACCGGGGAGCTGTTTTTT
D: TRBD2
size: -
V: TRBV5-6
J: TRBJ2-2

CDR3: CASSSTGGDTEAFF
DNA: TGCGCCAGCAGCTCGACCGGCGGCGACACTGAAGCTTTCTTT
D: -
size: few
V: TRBV5-1
J: TRBJ1-1

CDR3: CASSLSGGASTDTQYF
DNA: TGTGCCAGCAGTTTATCGGGCGGGGCTAGCACAGATACGCAGTATTTT
D: -
size: -
V: TRBV27
J: TRBJ2-3

CDR3: CASSLAPYKTSGRIQETQYF
DNA: TGTGCCAGCAGCTTGGCGCCTTATAAGACTAGCGGGAGGATCCAGGAGACCCAGTACTTC
D: TRBD2
size: once
V: TRBV5-4
J: TRBJ2-5

CDR3: CASSLVSGYEQYF
DNA: TGTGCCAGCAGCTTAGTAAGCGGGTACGAGCAGTACTTC
D: -
size: -
V: TRBV7-8
J: TRBJ2-7

CDR3: CASSKDREGTEAFF
DNA: TGTGCCAGCAGCAAGGACAGGGAGGGAACTGAAGCTTTCTTT
D: TRBD1
size: -
V: TRBV7-2
J: TRBJ1-1

CDR3: CASSFLSSTDTQYF
DNA: TGTGCCAGCAGTTTTCTTTCTAGCACAGATACGCAGTATTTT
D: -
size: -
V: TRBV27
J: TRBJ2-3